A selection of T cell receptor beta chains follows, all from one sample in a study of blood T cell repertoires in COVID-19. Sequencing was performed with immunoSEQ multiplex PCR; in TCRdb, only in-frame clones are kept and a portion is missing. This sample has about 150,000 clones, with roughly 85% found just once. Sequenced sample: peripheral blood. The receptors were gathered from a woman over 75 with active or convalescent COVID-19. The CDR3 runs from the conserved cysteine through the conserved F or W. The D gene is left open where the match is weak. Expanded clones are given a class, and other clones once, few, many or no size at all.

NA TRBJ2-6 TRBV5-6 NA TGTGCCAGCAGCTTGGGACAGGTCTCTGGGGCCAACGTCCTGACTTTC CASSLGQVSGANVLTF
NA TRBJ2-2 TRBV5-1 NA TGCGCCAGCAGCTTGGTATGGGGGGGCGGCACCGGGGAGCTGTTTTTT CASSLVWGGGTGELFF
few TRBJ2-7 TRBV5-1 TRBD1 TGCGCCAGCAGCAGGGGGCTGGGACAGGGGGAATACGAGCAGTACTTC CASSRGLGQGEYEQYF
NA TRBJ2-3 TRBV5-1 TRBD2 TGCGCCAGCAGCTCCCGACTAGCGGGAGGGAGCACAGATACGCAGTATTTT CASSSRLAGGSTDTQYF
NA TRBJ1-4 TRBV27 TRBD1 TGTGCCAGCAAGGACAGGGGGCTAGGGGAAAAACTGTTTTTT CASKDRGLGEKLFF
NA TRBJ2-3 TRBV18 TRBD2 TGTGCCAGCTCCCCGATTCCACTAGCGGGTACCACAGATACGCAGTATTTT CASSPIPLAGTTDTQYF
NA TRBJ2-7 TRBV27 TRBD1 TGTGCCAGCACCCAGGTTGGACAGGGACGGGACGAGCAGTACTTC CASTQVGQGRDEQYF
NA TRBJ2-2 TRBV9 NA TGTGCCAGCAGCGTAGGTGGGGGGAGCACCGGGGAGCTGTTTTTT CASSVGGGSTGELFF
NA TRBJ2-7 TRBV9 TRBD2 TGTGCCAGCAGCGAGATGCCCGGACTAGCGGGTGGGGCGGAGCAGTACTTC CASSEMPGLAGGAEQYF
NA TRBJ2-3 TRBV1 NA TGCACCAGCAGCCGGGGGAGAGGTAGCGGGATAATCACAGATACGCAGTATTTT CTSSRGRGSGIITDTQYF
NA TRBJ2-7 TRBV29-1 TRBD1 TGCAGCGTTGATCCTGGGACAGGGAGGTACGAGCAGTACTTC CSVDPGTGRYEQYF